This TCR beta chain emerged from a study of vaccination and CD4 T cells after COVID-19. Study overall: Cells were stimulated with overlapping spike peptides from SARS-CoV-2, HCoV-NL63, HCoV-OC43 and HCoV-229E. Points from the study as a whole: Spike mono-reactive clones accounted for 304 of the 307 vaccine-specific clones found in convalescent patients.

The J segment lost 3 bases and the V segment lost 5 bases, leaving 3 bases of the junction unmatched. There are 12 residues in the CDR3. The germline CDR1 and CDR2 sequences are DFQATT and SNEGSKA (reference sequence). With the Oncomine TCR Beta short-read assay, DNA from cultured CD4+ T cells was sequenced. TCRdb fed the PCR reads into MiXCR, producing one record per CDR3 protein. The sample holds about 23,000 distinct CDR3 sequences, roughly 53% seen once. This clonotype showed up just once. The antigen is not known. The treatment is: approximately 9-day PBMC culture with coronavirus spike peptide pools or control peptides (ViraFEST assay). Using peptide pools, antigen-specific T cells were expanded in ViraFEST before TCRs were sequenced.

This sequence was found in a human donor who had recovered from COVID-19. Sequencing was carried out using CD4+ T cells from blood, cultured in vitro. The V gene is TRBV20-1, the J gene TRBJ2-7; 8 bases fit TRBD1. The CDR3 region is CSASDRDYEQYF. The DNA of the CDR3 is TGCAGTGCTTCGGACAGGGACTACGAGCAGTACTTC.